This is a list of T cell receptor beta chains from one sample in a study of shared clonotypes between healthy human individuals. Assay used: immunoSEQ multiplex PCR; TCRdb lists only in-frame clones, some missing. The sample records millions of clones, roughly nine tenths being singletons. Sequenced: naive CD4+ T cells sorted from blood. The source is a man younger than 35 in good health. The conserved cysteine and the conserved F or W are not part of the CDR3 here. D genes are given only for firm matches. Clone size, where shown, is once, few, many, or a class for clones that have expanded.

clone size,D gene,CDR3 length,J gene,V gene,CDR3 protein
-,-,15,TRBJ2-7,TRBV21-1,ASSKRFPQIKVYEQY
once,-,10,TRBJ1-2,TRBV14,ASSRRFYGYT
-,-,12,TRBJ2-2,TRBV11-2,ASKGVANTGELF
-,-,11,TRBJ2-3,TRBV7-9,ASSLESTDTQY
-,TRBD2,13,TRBJ2-7,TRBV30,AWSASSGGTYEQY
-,-,9,TRBJ2-7,TRBV30,AWRNEYEQY
-,-,17,TRBJ1-6,TRBV9,ASSVDGQKGGSYNSPLH
-,-,11,TRBJ1-1,TRBV2,ALRSQEVTEAF
-,TRBD1,11,TRBJ2-7,TRBV7-7,ASSSDRGYEQY
-,TRBD1,13,TRBJ2-1,TRBV5-4,ASSLVDREYNEQF
-,-,12,TRBJ1-1,TRBV5-1,ASSEQPSNTEAF
-,-,10,TRBJ1-2,TRBV2,ASSEMGVGYT
once,-,12,TRBJ1-1,TRBV6-6,ASSYSEQGTEAF
-,TRBD2,14,TRBJ2-2,TRBV10-3,AISDATSGHTGELF
-,-,13,TRBJ1-5,TRBV5-8,ASSIWTDSNQPQH
-,-,13,TRBJ1-5,TRBV7-2,ASSSQGYSNQPQH
few,-,11,TRBJ1-1,TRBV18,ASSSSMNTEAF
-,TRBD2,12,TRBJ2-3,TRBV18,ASSPLGSGDAQY
-,-,13,TRBJ2-6,TRBV30,AWSRKGSGANVLT
-,-,10,TRBJ2-1,TRBV14,ASSQDGLRQF
few,-,9,TRBJ2-1,TRBV14,ASSQVNEQF
-,-,14,TRBJ2-7,TRBV18,ASSPKDSLSSYEQY
-,-,10,TRBJ2-1,TRBV12-5,ASGLEGSGQF
-,-,13,TRBJ1-6,TRBV9,ASSVGSYRDSPLH
-,TRBD2,12,TRBJ2-5,TRBV5-1,ASSLLRGGETQY
-,-,11,TRBJ1-6,TRBV10-2,ASSETGHSPLH
-,-,12,TRBJ1-5,TRBV6-5,ASSYRSGNQPQH
once,-,14,TRBJ1-2,TRBV27,ASLRVPGSGNYGYT
once,-,13,TRBJ2-1,TRBV9,ASSPSPRGYNEQF
-,-,16,TRBJ1-4,TRBV21-1,ASSKVSPVGTGGEKLF
-,-,15,TRBJ1-5,TRBV19,ASSIDPASHSNQPQH
-,-,10,TRBJ2-7,TRBV5-1,ASRVDSYEQY
-,TRBD1,13,TRBJ2-7,TRBV27,ASSPGTGGPYEQY